This T cell receptor (beta chain) stems from a study of a mutant IDH1 vaccine in newly diagnosed glioma. With regard to this clone: What it recognizes is unknown. Within the sample, other DNA sequences also encode this same CDR3.

The CDR3 extends over 16 amino acids. Per germline, CDR1 PRHDT and CDR2 FYEKMQ (reference sequence). Unmatched junction bases numbered 8, after V lost 6 bases and J lost 0 bases. Specified time point: week 35, safety follow-up. Each dose of the vaccine consisted of 300 ug of mutant IDH1 20-mer peptide, with topical imiquimod. Each of the donors came in with new WHO grade 3 or 4 astrocytomas that were IDH1-mutant and ATRX-lost. Data came from immunoSEQ multiplex PCR; TCRdb stores just in-frame clones and leaves some out. The sample yields some 70,000 clones, almost 85% seen once. The input for sequencing was PBMCs, taken from a glioma patient whose treatment included an IDH1 peptide vaccine. This receptor was taken from a man younger than 35 with glioma. The genes are TRBV13 and TRBJ2-5, with 9 positions matching TRBD1. CDR3 DNA sequence: TGTGCCAGCAGTCAACCGGGACAGGGAAACCAAGAGACCCAGTACTTC. Protein sequence: CASSQPGQGNQETQYF.